The clone carrying this T cell receptor beta chain was observed once. Antigen: not known. The entry originates in a study of siplizumab effects on memory and regulatory T cells. V shed 4 bases, J shed 1 base, and the junction held 3 bases outside the gene matches. Germline V lookup: CDR1 SGHRS, CDR2 YFSETQ. The CDR3 contains 16 residues. Study-wide findings and caveats: Apparently more diverse than memory cells, naive T cells also seemed major alloresponse contributors. Where siplizumab was present, mappable alloreactive CD4+ clones averaged around 63% Treg-derived, compared with 25% to 30% in controls. Significantly reduced by siplizumab was the cumulative frequency of alloreactive sequences, namely those traceable to unstimulated CD4+ memory cells.

Libraries were prepared by immunoSEQ multiplex PCR; TCRdb keeps only in-frame clonotypes and omits some of them. The sample has approximately 100,000 clones, 92% seen once; the top ten hold roughly 0.78%. The chain recombines TRBV5-1 with TRBJ2-3; the match to TRBD2 covers 13 bases. Sequencing was performed on Tregs sorted from blood. The source of this sequence is a human donor in good health. CDR3 nucleotides: TGCGCCAGCAGCGGGACTAGCGGGGCGGGCACAGATACGCAGTATTTT. Translation gives CASSGTSGAGTDTQYF.